Listed below are T cell receptor beta chains from one sample, sequenced in a study of blood T cell repertoires in COVID-19. Sequenced by immunoSEQ multiplex PCR; TCRdb stores in-frame clones only, minus some. The data show 210,000 or so clones, with 75% to 85% seen just once and roughly 1.3% held by the top ten. The sample comprised peripheral blood. Receptor source: a woman aged 25 to 39 with COVID-19, enrolled during active disease. CDR3s include the opening cysteine and the closing phenylalanine or tryptophan. Each record gives: V gene, D gene, J gene, clone size, CDR3 protein, CDR3 DNA. A D gene is named only where the DNA matches it firmly. Only part of the rows carry a size: once, few, many, or a class if the clone is expanded.

v_gene: TRBV6-2/TRBV6-3
d_gene: NA
j_gene: TRBJ1-2
abundance: NA
CDR3aa: CASSSYRVRDYGYTF
CDR3nt: TGTGCCAGCAGTTCTTACAGGGTCCGTGACTATGGCTACACCTTC

v_gene: TRBV5-1
d_gene: TRBD1
j_gene: TRBJ2-7
abundance: NA
CDR3aa: CASSLQGALNEQYF
CDR3nt: TGCGCCAGCAGCTTACAGGGGGCTCTGAACGAGCAGTACTTC

v_gene: TRBV3-1/TRBV3-2
d_gene: TRBD2
j_gene: TRBJ2-1
abundance: NA
CDR3aa: CASSQIGLAGEGGYNEQFF
CDR3nt: TGTGCCAGCAGCCAGATCGGCCTAGCGGGAGAAGGAGGGTACAATGAGCAGTTCTTC

v_gene: TRBV7-6
d_gene: TRBD1
j_gene: TRBJ1-4
abundance: NA
CDR3aa: CASSLADRGNEKLFF
CDR3nt: TGTGCCAGCAGCTTAGCGGACAGGGGCAATGAAAAACTGTTTTTT

v_gene: TRBV6-2/TRBV6-3
d_gene: TRBD1
j_gene: TRBJ2-7
abundance: once
CDR3aa: CASSLQDRVEQYF
CDR3nt: TGTGCCAGCAGCCTTCAGGACAGGGTCGAGCAGTACTTC

v_gene: TRBV7-9
d_gene: TRBD2
j_gene: TRBJ2-1
abundance: NA
CDR3aa: CASSLGLAGIYNEQFF
CDR3nt: TGTGCCAGCAGCTTAGGACTAGCGGGGATATACAATGAGCAGTTCTTC

v_gene: TRBV11-2
d_gene: TRBD2
j_gene: TRBJ2-1
abundance: few
CDR3aa: CASSLDRVGGDPVF
CDR3nt: TGTGCCAGCAGCTTAGATCGGGTTGGGGGGGACCCGGTCTTC

v_gene: TRBV5-1
d_gene: TRBD2
j_gene: TRBJ2-3
abundance: NA
CDR3aa: CASSPFGAAGGPGTDTQYF
CDR3nt: TGCGCCAGCAGCCCCTTCGGAGCAGCGGGAGGGCCGGGCACAGATACGCAGTATTTT

v_gene: TRBV9
d_gene: TRBD1
j_gene: TRBJ1-1
abundance: few
CDR3aa: CASSDWTGANTEAFF
CDR3nt: TGTGCCAGCAGCGACTGGACAGGGGCGAACACTGAAGCTTTCTTT

v_gene: TRBV6-5
d_gene: NA
j_gene: TRBJ1-1
abundance: few
CDR3aa: CASSWGVNTEAFF
CDR3nt: TGTGCCAGCAGTTGGGGAGTGAACACTGAAGCTTTCTTT

v_gene: TRBV15
d_gene: TRBD1
j_gene: TRBJ2-5
abundance: NA
CDR3aa: CATSRDDRGAQETQYF
CDR3nt: TGTGCCACCAGCAGGGACGACAGGGGGGCTCAAGAGACCCAGTACTTC

v_gene: TRBV9
d_gene: NA
j_gene: TRBJ1-6
abundance: NA
CDR3aa: CASSAGGSREHNSPLHF
CDR3nt: TGTGCCAGCAGCGCCGGGGGGTCTCGGGAACATAATTCACCCCTCCACTTT

v_gene: TRBV9
d_gene: NA
j_gene: TRBJ2-7
abundance: once
CDR3aa: CASSFGTSTYEQYF
CDR3nt: TGTGCCAGCAGCTTCGGGACATCTACCTACGAGCAGTACTTC

v_gene: TRBV7-9
d_gene: NA
j_gene: TRBJ1-6
abundance: few
CDR3aa: CASSDVAGNSPLHF
CDR3nt: TGTGCCAGCAGCGACGTCGCGGGCAATTCACCCCTCCACTTT

v_gene: TRBV28
d_gene: NA
j_gene: TRBJ1-3
abundance: NA
CDR3aa: CASSFRASGRLLGNTIYF
CDR3nt: TGTGCCAGCAGTTTTCGGGCCTCGGGGAGGTTACTTGGAAACACCATATATTTT

v_gene: TRBV4-2
d_gene: TRBD2
j_gene: TRBJ2-2
abundance: few
CDR3aa: CASSQDNRAGGNTGELFF
CDR3nt: TGTGCCAGCAGCCAAGATAATCGGGCGGGAGGGAACACCGGGGAGCTGTTTTTT

v_gene: TRBV6-2/TRBV6-3
d_gene: NA
j_gene: TRBJ2-7
abundance: NA
CDR3aa: CASSSMSWAHYEQYF
CDR3nt: TGTGCCAGCAGCTCTATGTCCTGGGCCCACTACGAGCAGTACTTC

v_gene: TRBV7-9
d_gene: TRBD1
j_gene: TRBJ1-1
abundance: many
CDR3aa: CASSSIQGAEAFF
CDR3nt: TGTGCCAGCAGCTCAATACAGGGGGCGGAAGCTTTCTTT

v_gene: TRBV19
d_gene: NA
j_gene: TRBJ2-3
abundance: NA
CDR3aa: CASSIGGLGDTQYF
CDR3nt: TGTGCCAGTAGTATAGGAGGGCTGGGGGATACGCAGTATTTT

v_gene: TRBV12-3/TRBV12-4
d_gene: NA
j_gene: TRBJ2-1
abundance: NA
CDR3aa: CASSFILVNEQFF
CDR3nt: TGTGCCAGCAGTTTTATACTGGTCAATGAGCAGTTCTTC

v_gene: TRBV6-1
d_gene: NA
j_gene: TRBJ2-7
abundance: NA
CDR3aa: CASSEVLTTYEQYF
CDR3nt: TGTGCCAGCAGTGAAGTGCTTACTACCTACGAGCAGTACTTC

v_gene: TRBV6-4
d_gene: NA
j_gene: TRBJ1-2
abundance: NA
CDR3aa: CASSDGGVGYGYTF
CDR3nt: TGTGCCAGCAGTGACGGGGGGGTCGGGTATGGCTACACCTTC

v_gene: TRBV5-1
d_gene: TRBD1
j_gene: TRBJ1-1
abundance: few
CDR3aa: CASSPDRAGTEAFF
CDR3nt: TGCGCCAGCAGTCCGGACAGGGCCGGCACTGAAGCTTTCTTT

v_gene: TRBV5-1
d_gene: TRBD1
j_gene: TRBJ2-2
abundance: NA
CDR3aa: CASSPQGAPVGELFF
CDR3nt: TGCGCCAGCAGCCCGCAGGGGGCCCCTGTTGGGGAGCTGTTTTTT

v_gene: TRBV7-9
d_gene: TRBD1
j_gene: TRBJ1-1
abundance: once
CDR3aa: CASSLRTGDTEAFF
CDR3nt: TGTGCCAGCAGCTTAAGGACAGGGGACACTGAAGCTTTCTTT

v_gene: TRBV19
d_gene: TRBD2
j_gene: TRBJ2-1
abundance: NA
CDR3aa: CASSPLGTSGRNEQFF
CDR3nt: TGTGCCAGTAGTCCCCTAGGGACTAGCGGGAGAAATGAGCAGTTCTTC

v_gene: TRBV2
d_gene: TRBD1
j_gene: TRBJ1-2
abundance: NA
CDR3aa: CASGGQVNYGYTF
CDR3nt: TGTGCCAGCGGTGGACAGGTTAACTATGGCTACACCTTC

v_gene: TRBV5-1
d_gene: NA
j_gene: TRBJ2-2
abundance: NA
CDR3aa: CASSFEGESTGELFF
CDR3nt: TGCGCCAGCAGCTTTGAGGGGGAATCCACCGGGGAGCTGTTTTTT

v_gene: TRBV19
d_gene: NA
j_gene: TRBJ1-1
abundance: NA
CDR3aa: CASSRILGGDFDMNTEAFF
CDR3nt: TGTGCCAGTAGTAGGATACTAGGGGGTGACTTCGACATGAACACTGAAGCTTTCTTT

v_gene: TRBV5-4
d_gene: NA
j_gene: TRBJ2-5
abundance: NA
CDR3aa: CASSLSVGRGETQYF
CDR3nt: TGTGCCAGCAGCTTGTCAGTAGGGCGAGGGGAGACCCAGTACTTC

v_gene: TRBV10-3
d_gene: TRBD2
j_gene: TRBJ2-3
abundance: NA
CDR3aa: CAISRTSGGSGTDTQYF
CDR3nt: TGTGCCATCAGCCGGACTAGCGGGGGGTCGGGCACAGATACGCAGTATTTT

v_gene: TRBV5-1
d_gene: NA
j_gene: TRBJ1-1
abundance: NA
CDR3aa: CASSLAGADTEAFF
CDR3nt: TGCGCCAGCAGCTTGGCAGGGGCGGACACTGAAGCTTTCTTT

v_gene: TRBV28
d_gene: TRBD2
j_gene: TRBJ2-3
abundance: NA
CDR3aa: CASSGAGGPADTQYF
CDR3nt: TGTGCCAGCAGCGGAGCGGGGGGGCCCGCAGATACGCAGTATTTT

v_gene: TRBV4-1
d_gene: NA
j_gene: TRBJ1-3
abundance: NA
CDR3aa: CASSQGLVFSGNTIYF
CDR3nt: TGCGCCAGCAGCCAAGGGCTGGTTTTCTCTGGAAACACCATATATTTT

v_gene: TRBV6-5
d_gene: TRBD2
j_gene: TRBJ2-3
abundance: NA
CDR3aa: CASRPAGGPDTQYF
CDR3nt: TGTGCCAGCAGACCTGCGGGGGGGCCTGATACGCAGTATTTT

v_gene: TRBV18
d_gene: NA
j_gene: TRBJ1-2
abundance: few
CDR3aa: CASSEGGVLYGYTF
CDR3nt: TGTGCCAGCTCAGAGGGTGGAGTTCTCTATGGCTACACCTTC

v_gene: TRBV5-5
d_gene: TRBD1
j_gene: TRBJ1-2
abundance: NA
CDR3aa: CASSSVPHPGQGENGYTF
CDR3nt: TGTGCCAGCAGCTCCGTCCCTCATCCGGGACAGGGGGAAAATGGCTACACCTTC

v_gene: TRBV5-1
d_gene: TRBD1
j_gene: TRBJ1-1
abundance: few
CDR3aa: CASSFGQGITEAFF
CDR3nt: TGCGCCAGCAGCTTTGGACAGGGGATCACTGAAGCTTTCTTT

v_gene: TRBV6-1
d_gene: NA
j_gene: TRBJ2-7
abundance: few
CDR3aa: CASSDERYYEQYF
CDR3nt: TGTGCCAGCAGTGATGAACGGTACTACGAGCAGTACTTC

v_gene: TRBV9
d_gene: NA
j_gene: TRBJ1-1
abundance: NA
CDR3aa: CASSVWGGLMNTEAFF
CDR3nt: TGTGCCAGCAGCGTTTGGGGGGGTCTAATGAACACTGAAGCTTTCTTT

v_gene: TRBV4-3
d_gene: NA
j_gene: TRBJ2-1
abundance: NA
CDR3aa: CASSRGVRNNEQFF
CDR3nt: TGCGCCAGCAGCCGGGGGGTGAGAAACAATGAGCAGTTCTTC

v_gene: TRBV19
d_gene: TRBD2
j_gene: TRBJ2-3
abundance: NA
CDR3aa: CASSGGRALGTDTQYF
CDR3nt: TGTGCCAGTTCTGGCGGGAGGGCCTTGGGCACAGATACGCAGTATTTT

v_gene: TRBV12-3/TRBV12-4
d_gene: NA
j_gene: TRBJ1-5
abundance: NA
CDR3aa: CASSLSGQPQHF
CDR3nt: TGTGCCAGCAGTTTAAGTGGCCAGCCCCAGCATTTT

v_gene: TRBV9
d_gene: NA
j_gene: TRBJ2-3
abundance: NA
CDR3aa: CASSVGNGRIDTQYF
CDR3nt: TGTGCCAGCAGCGTAGGAAACGGGAGAATAGATACGCAGTATTTT

v_gene: TRBV7-9
d_gene: TRBD1
j_gene: TRBJ2-3
abundance: NA
CDR3aa: CASSKDRVSDTQYF
CDR3nt: TGTGCCAGCAGCAAGGACAGGGTTTCAGATACGCAGTATTTT

v_gene: TRBV2
d_gene: TRBD1
j_gene: TRBJ1-5
abundance: NA
CDR3aa: CASRKGTGVNQPQHF
CDR3nt: TGTGCCAGCAGGAAGGGGACAGGGGTTAATCAGCCCCAGCATTTT

v_gene: TRBV2
d_gene: TRBD2
j_gene: TRBJ2-1
abundance: once
CDR3aa: CAIAGAATYNEQFF
CDR3nt: TGTGCCATTGCGGGAGCGGCCACCTACAATGAGCAGTTCTTC

v_gene: TRBV6-6
d_gene: NA
j_gene: TRBJ2-7
abundance: NA
CDR3aa: CASSPRLATYEQYF
CDR3nt: TGTGCCAGCAGTCCTCGCCTAGCGACCTACGAGCAGTACTTC

v_gene: TRBV9
d_gene: NA
j_gene: TRBJ2-1
abundance: once
CDR3aa: CASSVVWGRGEQFF
CDR3nt: TGTGCCAGCAGCGTAGTATGGGGCCGGGGGGAGCAGTTCTTC